This paragraph reports one TCR beta chain. Antigen unknown. One junction end disagrees with the germline gene, perhaps due to a read error. The sample holds other DNA sequences that translate to the same CDR3. The data were obtained in a study of glioma-infiltrating T cells after dendritic cell vaccination. Overall study: Autologous tumor lysate-pulsed dendritic cell vaccination was given between the early 2000s and the early 2010s. Study findings and constraints: Longer survival after dendritic cell vaccination followed higher pretreatment TIL content.

Time point of the sample: after dendritic cell vaccination, including at tumor progression/relapse. Isocitrate dehydrogenase mutation was absent in all glioblastoma patients. This CDR3 has 15 residues. CDR1 is MGHRA, CDR2 YSYEKL, per germline. TCRB CDR3 was amplified from 2 ug genomic DNA or less. TCRdb keeps only in-frame clones here, not all; method: immunoSEQ multiplex PCR. The profile shows some 58,000 clones, about 83% of them singletons. The clonotype comes from a human donor with glioblastoma. This chain joins TRBV4-1 and TRBJ1-2; 7 bases are shared with TRBD1. Sequenced material: blood, taken after dendritic cell vaccination. The CDR3 region is CASSQGQGANYGYTF. The CDR3 DNA reads as TGTGCCAGCAGCCAAGGTCAGGGGGCTAACTATGGCTACACCTTC.